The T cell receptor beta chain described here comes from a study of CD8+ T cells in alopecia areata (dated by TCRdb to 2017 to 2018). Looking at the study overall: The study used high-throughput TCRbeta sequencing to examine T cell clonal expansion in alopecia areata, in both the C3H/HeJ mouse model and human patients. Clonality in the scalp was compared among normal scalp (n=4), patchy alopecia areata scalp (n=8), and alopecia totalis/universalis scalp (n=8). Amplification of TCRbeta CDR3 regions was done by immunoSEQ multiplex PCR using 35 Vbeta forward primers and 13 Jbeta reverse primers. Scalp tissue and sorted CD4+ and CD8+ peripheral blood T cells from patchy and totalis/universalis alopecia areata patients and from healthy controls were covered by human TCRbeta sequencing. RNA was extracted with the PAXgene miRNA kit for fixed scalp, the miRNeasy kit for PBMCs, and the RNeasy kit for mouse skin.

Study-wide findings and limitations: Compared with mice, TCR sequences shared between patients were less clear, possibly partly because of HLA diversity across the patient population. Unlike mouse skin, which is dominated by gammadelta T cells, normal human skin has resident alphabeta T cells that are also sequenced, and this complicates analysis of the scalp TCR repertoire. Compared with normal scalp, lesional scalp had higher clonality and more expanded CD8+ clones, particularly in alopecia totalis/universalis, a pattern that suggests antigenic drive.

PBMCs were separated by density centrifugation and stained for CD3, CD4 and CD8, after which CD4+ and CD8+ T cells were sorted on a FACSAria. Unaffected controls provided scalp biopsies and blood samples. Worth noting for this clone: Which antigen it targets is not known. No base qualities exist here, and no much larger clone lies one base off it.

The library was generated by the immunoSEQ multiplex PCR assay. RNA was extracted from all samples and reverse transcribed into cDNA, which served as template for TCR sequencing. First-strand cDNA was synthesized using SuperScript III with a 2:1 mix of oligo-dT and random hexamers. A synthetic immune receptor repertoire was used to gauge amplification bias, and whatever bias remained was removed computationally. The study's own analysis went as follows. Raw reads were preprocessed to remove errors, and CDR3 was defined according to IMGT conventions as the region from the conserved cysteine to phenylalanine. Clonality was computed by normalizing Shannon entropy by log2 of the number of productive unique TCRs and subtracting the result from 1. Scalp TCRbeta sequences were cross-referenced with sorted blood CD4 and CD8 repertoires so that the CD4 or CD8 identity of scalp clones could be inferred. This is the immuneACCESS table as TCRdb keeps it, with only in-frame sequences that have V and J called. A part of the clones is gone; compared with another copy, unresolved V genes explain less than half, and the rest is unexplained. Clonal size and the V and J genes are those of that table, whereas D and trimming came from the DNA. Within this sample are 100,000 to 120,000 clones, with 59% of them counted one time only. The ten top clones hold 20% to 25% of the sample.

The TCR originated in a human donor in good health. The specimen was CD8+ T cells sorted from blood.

CDR3 loop: CASSQDYRGPYSNQPQHF. The nucleotides read TGCGCCAGCAGCCAAGATTATAGGGGCCCTTATAGCAATCAGCCCCAGCATTTT. The rearrangement combines TRBV4-3 with TRBJ1-5, and possibly TRBD1, on 5 matching bases. V loses 0 bases of germline sequence and J loses 0 bases, and the interval between the two ends is 15 bases. CDR1 and CDR2 are read off the germline V gene as LGHNA and YSLEER. The CDR3 covers 18 residues, taking in both the cysteine and the phenylalanine. Only the CDR3 region is kept as DNA, spanning 54 bases read in frame from base 1.